This T cell receptor (beta chain) was retrieved from a study of T-cell reconstitution after alpha-beta-depleted transplantation in children. Researchers prepared the TCRbeta library using unique molecular identifiers, the study reports. TCRdb independently ran MiXCR on the PCR reads; one entry per CDR3 protein. The table records about 340,000 distinct CDR3 sequences, about a tenth of them present only once. The length of the CDR3 is 14 residues. CDR1 MNHEY and CDR2 SMNVEV come from the germline V gene (reference sequence). Trimming removed 5 bases from V and 2 bases from J, with 10 bases in between. This clonotype was counted between two and nine times.

V is TRBV27 and J is TRBJ2-4; the D gene is possibly TRBD1 (6 bases). This specimen consisted of PBMCs from the stem cell graft donor, obtained from the stem cell graft. The origin of this receptor is a human donor who donated a stem cell graft to a child with acute lymphoblastic leukemia. This CDR3 is CASSPQGTKNIQYF. CDR3 nucleotides: TGTGCCAGCAGTCCTCAGGGGACCAAAAACATTCAGTACTTC.